This TCR beta chain was captured in a study of blood T cell repertoires in COVID-19. V lost 0 bases, J lost 0 bases, and 6 bases lay in between. CDR1 is SGHAT, CDR2 FQDESV, per germline (reference sequence). This CDR3 has 15 residues. Using immunoSEQ multiplex PCR, the repertoire was profiled, and TCRdb retains in-frame clones only, with some absent. This table has roughly 400,000 clones, roughly 84% appearing once. This rearrangement joins TRBV11-1 to TRBJ2-1; D is unclear. Sequenced sample: PBMCs or T cells enriched from blood (not recorded which). The origin of this receptor is a woman under 30 who had been exposed to COVID-19. CDR3 bases: TGTGCCAGCAGCTTAGCGCTGAGCTCCTACAATGAGCAGTTCTTC. This gives the protein CASSLALSSYNEQFF.